Each of the 32 T cell receptor beta chains below was sequenced from the same sample in a study of cytomegalovirus exposure and HLA in healthy donors listed by TCRdb under 2017. Libraries were prepared through the immunoSEQ multiplex PCR assay. Imported from immuneACCESS, the table was reduced by TCRdb to in-frame sequences with V and J called. These copies leave out some clones; in studies compared against another copy, an unresolved V gene accounts for under half, and the cause of the remainder is not known. The sample table lists approximately 160,000 clones, roughly nine tenths of them with a count of one. The ten largest make up 2.5% to 4% of the sample. The sequencing input was PBMCs. These receptor sequences come from a woman aged 18-29 years in good health and CMV-seropositive.

The chain joins TRBV27 to TRBJ1-2, with 10 bases lining up with TRBD1. There are 15 residues in the CDR3. Germline V CDR1 and CDR2: MNHEY, SMNVEV (reference sequence). The junction had 5 bases not matched to a gene; V was cut back by 3 bases and J by 4 bases. CDR3 loop: CASSFGGTGAYGYTF. In DNA, the CDR3 is TGTGCCAGCAGTTTTGGGGGGACAGGGGCCTATGGCTACACCTTC.

This chain uses TRBV5-1 with TRBJ1-1; perhaps TRBD1 as D (5 bases). This CDR3 region has 15 residues. V dropped 0 bases and J dropped 4 bases, with 13 bases sitting between them. CDR1 SGHRS and CDR2 YFSETQ come from the germline V gene. CDR3 DNA sequence: TGCGCCAGCAGCTTGGTATCAGGGTCAAGCACTGAAGCTTTCTTT. This sequence encodes CASSLVSGSSTEAFF.

As DNA, the CDR3 is TGTGCCAGCTCCTTACCCAGGACTCCCGAGTACGATACGCAGTATTTT. It yields the protein CASSLPRTPEYDTQYF. This rearrangement joins TRBV7-9 to TRBJ2-3; possible D gene TRBD2, 5 bases. This CDR3 comprises 16 residues. Trimming shortened V by 8 bases and J by 6 bases, and 24 bases separated the two germline ends. Germline lookup yields CDR1 SEHNR and CDR2 FQNEAQ (reference sequence).

This chain connects TRBV11-3 to TRBJ2-3; tentatively, D is TRBD2 (6 bases). The germline gives CDR1 SGHNT, CDR2 YENEEA. V lost 0 bases to trimming and J lost 2 bases, with 15 bases between them. The CDR3 is 17 amino acids. Here the CDR3 reads CASSLDSGGLNTDTQYF. In DNA form, the CDR3 reads TGTGCCAGCAGCTTAGATAGCGGAGGGCTCAACACAGATACGCAGTATTTT.

This clone was seen a handful of times. The J gene is TRBJ1-1, the V gene TRBV10-2; possible D gene TRBD1, 6 bases. This CDR3 is 13 amino acids long. Germline CDR1 reads WSHSY; CDR2 reads SAAADI. V was clipped by 8 bases and J by 3 bases, with 13 bases between them. CDR3 protein: CASGRQEDTEAFF. CDR3 nucleotide sequence: TGCGCCAGCGGTCGACAGGAGGACACTGAAGCTTTCTTT.

V usage is TRBV6-5 and J usage is TRBJ2-5; 10 bases agree with TRBD1. The CDR3 contains 14 residues. CDR1 is MNHEY and CDR2 is SVGAGI in the germline V gene. The V and J ends lost 8 bases and 1 base, in that order; junction bases with no gene match: 4. CDR3 sequence (DNA): TGTGCCAGCGGCGACAGGGGGCTCCAAGAGACCCAGTACTTC. Translated: CASGDRGLQETQYF.

The J gene is TRBJ2-5, the V gene TRBV30; no firm D call. V lost 3 bases, J lost 4 bases, and 12 bases lay in between. This CDR3 is 13 amino acids long. Germline CDR1 is GTSNPN and CDR2 is SVGIG (reference sequence). CDR3 coding DNA: TGTGCCTGGAGGAAGTTAGGAGTAGAGACCCAGTACTTC. Residues: CAWRKLGVETQYF.

Only one count was recorded for this clone. This chain uses TRBV29-1 with TRBJ1-2, with 8 bases lining up with TRBD1. This CDR3 has 12 amino acids. Germline V lookup: CDR1 SQVTM, CDR2 ANQGSEA. V lost 5 bases, J lost 7 bases, and 6 bases stayed unmatched. The CDR3 nucleotides read TGCAGCGTTTCAGACAGGGGAAGTGGCTACACCTTC. Translating gives CSVSDRGSGYTF.

V and J are TRBV5-6 and TRBJ2-5; no firm D call. The CDR3 is 13 residues long. V lost 4 bases to trimming and J lost 1 base, with 8 bases between them. Per germline, CDR1 SGHDT and CDR2 YYEEEE. For the CDR3, the DNA is TGTGCCAGCAGCCAACCTACCCAAGAGACCCAGTACTTC. Protein sequence: CASSQPTQETQYF.

The V call is TRBV10-3, the J call TRBJ2-2; weak D call: TRBD1 (5 bases). The CDR3 sequence is 16 residues long. Germline V gene lookup returns CDR1 ENHRY and CDR2 SYGVKD. V shed 1 base and J shed 1 base, with 10 bases lying between them. The CDR3 sequence is CAISEFRTQNTGELFF. The CDR3, as DNA: TGTGCCATCAGTGAGTTTAGGACACAGAACACCGGGGAGCTGTTTTTT.

The chain links TRBV2 to TRBJ2-7; 12 bases align to TRBD2. The CDR3 sequence is 16 residues long. In germline, CDR1 is SNHLY, CDR2 FYNNEI. J was trimmed by 5 bases and V by 1 base; bases with no gene match: 6. In DNA form, the CDR3 reads TGTGCCAGCAGTGAAGTGGGAAGACTAGCGGGAGACGAGCAGTACTTC. The encoded protein is CASSEVGRLAGDEQYF.

CDR3 in DNA: TGTGCCATCAGTGAGCCTACAGGGTTTTCCTACGAGCAGTACTTC. Its protein is CAISEPTGFSYEQYF. The chain couples TRBV10-3 to TRBJ2-7, with D tentatively TRBD1 (6 bases). CDR1 is ENHRY, CDR2 SYGVKD, per germline. The V end lost 2 bases, the J end lost 1 base, and 12 bases lay between the germline ends. This CDR3 contains 15 residues.

The V call is TRBV9, the J call TRBJ2-2; D is unresolved. V was shortened by 6 bases and J by 3 bases, with 6 bases between the two germline ends. This CDR3 comprises 12 residues. Germline assignment: CDR1 SGDLS and CDR2 YYNGEE. The CDR3 DNA reads TGTGCCAGCAACCGAGACACCGGGGAGCTGTTTTTT. This codes for CASNRDTGELFF.

The chain recombines TRBV28 with TRBJ2-5; TRBD2 might be the D (6 bases). CDR1 is MDHEN, CDR2 SYDVKM, per germline. V was trimmed by 4 bases and J by 5 bases, leaving 20 bases between them. The CDR3 length is 16 residues. The CDR3 sequence is CASSSGRLARGETQYF. For the CDR3, the DNA is TGTGCCAGCAGTTCTGGGCGGCTAGCGAGGGGTGAGACCCAGTACTTC.

The chain's CDR3 is CASSGNRGANTEAFF. The DNA of the CDR3 is TGTGCCAGTAGTGGCAACAGGGGGGCGAACACTGAAGCTTTCTTT. The V gene is TRBV19, the J gene TRBJ1-1; 8 bases match TRBD1. The length of the CDR3 is 15 residues. Trimming took 5 bases from V and 1 from J; bases not matched to a gene: 6. CDR1 is LNHDA, CDR2 SQIVND, per germline (reference sequence).

As DNA, the CDR3 is TGTGCCAGCAGCGTAGATCCAGCGGGAGGCTACGAGCAGTACTTC. This translates into CASSVDPAGGYEQYF. The chain uses TRBV9 and TRBJ2-7, with 9 bases that match TRBD2. V was clipped by 0 bases and J by 3 bases; unmatched bases: 4. The CDR3 has 15 residues. CDR1 SGDLS and CDR2 YYNGEE come from the germline V gene.

This clone has just one count. This chain connects TRBV30 to TRBJ1-2; D is unresolved. Trimming took 2 bases from V and 0 from J, leaving 7 bases between them. The CDR3 totals 13 residues. Germline loops: CDR1 GTSNPN, CDR2 SVGIG (reference sequence). The CDR3 loop is CAWSYGTNYGYTF. CDR3 nucleotides: TGTGCCTGGAGTTACGGGACTAACTATGGCTACACCTTC.

In its sample, this clone was seen a few times. This chain connects TRBV4-2 to TRBJ1-2; 7 nucleotides align to TRBD1. The germline V gene encodes CDR1 LGHNA and CDR2 YNFKEQ. V gave up 2 bases and J gave up 0 bases; unmatched junction bases: 9. The CDR3 runs 17 residues. The CDR3 nucleotides are TGTGCCAGCAGCCAACAACCCGGACAGGCGACTAACTATGGCTACACCTTC. Translated: CASSQQPGQATNYGYTF.

The chain combines TRBV7-9 with TRBJ1-2; a weak D match, TRBD1 (6 bases). Germline assignment: CDR1 SEHNR and CDR2 FQNEAQ (reference sequence). This CDR3 is built from 13 residues. Trimming left V 3 bases short and J 1 base short, with 6 bases between. The CDR3 DNA reads as TGTGCCAGCAGCTTCAGGGGTAACTATGGCTACACCTTC. The encoded protein is CASSFRGNYGYTF.

The CDR3 DNA reads TGCAGCGTTGAAGGGGGGGAGCTCGGCAGAGGCTACGAGCAGTACTTC. Its translation is CSVEGGELGRGYEQYF. The rearrangement uses TRBV29-1 and TRBJ2-7, with TRBD2 as a possible D gene (6 bases). V was clipped by 1 base and J by 3 bases, with 19 bases between them. This CDR3 spans 16 amino acids. CDR1 and CDR2 (germline): SQVTM, ANQGSEA.

In DNA form, the CDR3 reads TGTGCCAGCAGTCCAACTACTAGCGGGAGAGAGACCCAGTACTTC. It yields the protein CASSPTTSGRETQYF. The genes are TRBV28 and TRBJ2-5; 11 bases are shared with TRBD2. The CDR3 covers 15 residues. J gave up 4 bases and V 5 bases, and 6 bases lay outside the gene matches. Germline V gene data show CDR1 as MDHEN and CDR2 as SYDVKM.

The V gene is TRBV19, the J gene TRBJ2-7; unclear D gene. With 3 bases removed from V and 7 bases from J, the gap between germline ends came to 13 bases. CDR3 length: 13 residues. Looked up from germline, CDR1 is LNHDA and CDR2 is SQIVND (reference sequence). The CDR3 loop reads CASSMRLDREQYF. Written as DNA, the CDR3 is TGTGCCAGTAGTATGAGGTTGGATAGGGAGCAGTACTTC. Using reference TRBV19 and TRBJ2-7 for the parts outside the CDR3, the full variable domain is DGGITQSPKYLFRKEGQNVTLSCEQNLNHDAMYWYRQDPGQGLRLIYYSQIVNDFQKGDIAEGYSVSREKKESFPLTVTSAQKNPTAFYLCASSMRLDREQYFGPGTRLTVT.

The CDR3 DNA reads as TGTGCCAGCTTTACGGCTAGCGGGCAGAAAGAGCAGTTCTTC. Translation: CASFTASGQKEQFF. The rearrangement links TRBV6-5 to TRBJ2-1; TRBD2 matches 8 bases. This CDR3 contains 14 residues. Germline values: CDR1 MNHEY, CDR2 SVGAGI. Unmatched junction bases numbered 13, after V lost 8 bases and J lost 10 bases.

This clone was picked up one time. This chain joins TRBV15 and TRBJ2-2; D unclear. Germline CDR1 and CDR2: LNHNV and YYDKDF (reference sequence). Trimming left V 1 base short and J 0 bases short, with 9 bases between. CDR3 length: 16 residues. The CDR3 nucleotides are TGTGCCACCAGCAGAGGGCAGGATTCGAACACCGGGGAGCTGTTTTTT. As protein: CATSRGQDSNTGELFF.

The chain uses TRBV5-4 and TRBJ2-1; 12 nucleotides align to TRBD2. V lost 4 bases, J lost 7 bases, and 12 bases stayed unmatched. The CDR3 length is 17 residues. CDR1 SGHNT and CDR2 YYREEE come from the germline V gene (reference sequence). CDR3 DNA: TGTGCCAGCAGCCCGAGAGGGGGACTAGCGGGTGGGAATGAGCAGTTCTTC. Encoded protein: CASSPRGGLAGGNEQFF.

The V gene is TRBV25-1, the J gene TRBJ2-5; the match to TRBD1 covers 9 bases. There are 16 residues in the CDR3. The V and J ends lost 2 bases and 3 bases, in that order; junction bases with no gene match: 7. Germline V gene sequence: CDR1 MGHDK, CDR2 SYGVNS. The CDR3 is CASSETSGTGKETQYF. CDR3 nucleotides: TGTGCCAGCAGTGAAACCTCCGGGACAGGGAAAGAGACCCAGTACTTC.

This chain joins TRBV2 and TRBJ2-1; 9 nucleotides line up with TRBD2. The germline V gene encodes CDR1 SNHLY and CDR2 FYNNEI. V shed 7 bases and J 6 bases; nucleotides not matched to a gene: 10. There are 15 residues in the CDR3. The CDR3 DNA follows: TGTGCCAGCAATACAGAGGGAGCGGGAGGCAATGAGCAGTTCTTC. Encoded protein: CASNTEGAGGNEQFF. Combining the CDR3 with reference TRBV2 and TRBJ2-1 gives the whole variable domain EPEVTQTPSHQVTQMGQEVILRCVPISNHLYFYWYRQILGQKVEFLVSFYNNEISEKSEIFDDQFSVERPDGSNFTLKIRSTKLEDSAMYFCASNTEGAGGNEQFFGPGTRLTVL.

The V gene is TRBV7-8, the J gene TRBJ2-1, with a possible D match to TRBD1 (5 bases). CDR3 length: 16 residues. V gave up 1 base and J gave up 4 bases, with 14 bases separating them. Looked up from germline, CDR1 is SGHVS and CDR2 is FQNEAQ. Here the CDR3 DNA reads TGTGCCAGCAGCTTAGTCGTGGACACCGCATACAATGAGCAGTTCTTC. Its translation is CASSLVVDTAYNEQFF.

CDR3 in DNA: TGTGCCAGCAGCGATCCTAGTGAAAAACTGTTTTTT. Its translation: CASSDPSEKLFF. The chain carries TRBV2 and TRBJ1-4; D remains unclear. The CDR3 extends over 12 amino acids. Germline CDR1 is SNHLY and CDR2 is FYNNEI. V dropped 6 bases and J dropped 7 bases, with 9 bases sitting between them.

This clone has a single count. This chain uses TRBV5-5 with TRBJ2-5; 7 positions agree with TRBD1. CDR3 length: 16 residues. Germline V CDR1 and CDR2: SGHKS, YYEKEE (reference sequence). J lost 5 bases, V lost 0 bases, and 10 bases had no gene match. The CDR3 loop reads CASSLAGTVDWETQYF. The DNA of the CDR3 is TGTGCCAGCAGCTTGGCCGGGACAGTGGACTGGGAGACCCAGTACTTC.

The chain carries TRBV6-5 and TRBJ2-7, with D possibly TRBD1 on 5 matching bases. CDR3 length: 14 amino acids. With 0 bases removed from V and 1 base from J, the gap between germline ends came to 7 bases. Germline loops: CDR1 MNHEY, CDR2 SVGAGI. The DNA for the CDR3 is TGTGCCAGCAGTTACTCCTACAGGTCCTACGAGCAGTACTTC. It specifies CASSYSYRSYEQYF.

This chain connects TRBV28 to TRBJ1-5; TRBD1 agrees at 7 bases. CDR1 MDHEN and CDR2 SYDVKM come from the germline V gene. There are 15 residues in the CDR3. The V segment lost 10 bases and the J segment 9 bases; nucleotides outside the gene matches: 18. CDR3 DNA sequence: TGTGCCACCACCAGAGGGGGCGACCGGTGGCGGCCCCAGCATTTT. This translates into CATTRGGDRWRPQHF.